What follows are 19 T cell receptor beta chains derived from one specimen sequenced in a study of blood T cell repertoires in COVID-19. Libraries were prepared by immunoSEQ multiplex PCR; TCRdb keeps only in-frame clonotypes and omits some of them. Of about 35,000 clones in the sample, roughly 80% are singletons; the top ten hold around 15%. Sequenced: peripheral blood. These receptors all come from a woman aged 70-85 years with acute or convalescent COVID-19.

The chain joins TRBV27 to TRBJ2-1; 10 bases line up with TRBD2. CDR1 and CDR2 (germline): MNHEY, SMNVEV (reference sequence). This CDR3 has 16 residues. V shed 5 bases, J shed 3 bases, and the junction held 7 bases outside the gene matches. The CDR3 reads CASSPLIAGGYNEQFF. The CDR3 bases are TGTGCCAGCAGTCCTCTTATAGCGGGAGGCTACAATGAGCAGTTCTTC.

This clone was detected once. This chain connects TRBV19 to TRBJ1-5, with D unclear. Trimming took 6 bases from V and 6 from J, leaving 12 bases between them. The CDR3 consists of 13 residues. Germline assignment: CDR1 LNHDA and CDR2 SQIVND (reference sequence). The CDR3 spells CASSVPSGQPQHF. CDR3 bases: TGTGCCAGTAGCGTCCCTTCCGGTCAGCCCCAGCATTTT.

The chain couples TRBV5-4 to TRBJ2-5; 9 positions agree with TRBD1. The germline V gene encodes CDR1 SGHNT and CDR2 YYREEE (reference sequence). With 3 bases clipped from V and 3 bases from J, the junction kept 3 bases outside the gene matches. The CDR3 has 14 residues. The CDR3 loop reads CASSSGDREETQYF. The CDR3 DNA follows: TGTGCCAGCAGCTCGGGGGACAGGGAAGAGACCCAGTACTTC.

This chain uses TRBV14 with TRBJ2-1; tentatively, D is TRBD1 (5 bases). Trimming left V 2 bases short and J 4 bases short, with 9 bases between. The CDR3 runs to 14 residues. CDR1 and CDR2 from the germline V gene are SGHDN and FVKESK. CDR3 sequence (DNA): TGTGCCAGCAGCCAAATAGACAGATACAATGAGCAGTTCTTC. It specifies CASSQIDRYNEQFF.

The V gene is TRBV5-5, the J gene TRBJ1-6; tentatively, D is TRBD1 (6 bases). Germline CDR1 SGHKS, CDR2 YYEKEE (reference sequence). CDR3 length: 16 amino acids. V gave up 0 bases and J gave up 5 bases, with 12 bases separating them. Here the CDR3 reads CASSLGGTLDNSPLHF. CDR3 sequence (DNA): TGTGCCAGCAGCTTGGGTGGGACACTGGATAATTCACCCCTCCACTTT.

The chain links TRBV10-3 to TRBJ2-7; 13 bases are a match to TRBD2. The CDR3 is made up of 15 amino acids. The germline V gene has CDR1 ENHRY and CDR2 SYGVKD. V dropped 7 bases and J dropped 2; count of bases not matched to a gene: 5. The CDR3 DNA reads as TGTGCCATCACCGAAGGACTAGCGGGGGCCTACGAGCAGTACTTC. As protein: CAITEGLAGAYEQYF.

This clone came up a few times. This chain connects TRBV24-1 to TRBJ1-2; 7 positions match TRBD1. J gave up 8 bases and V 4 bases, and 3 bases lay outside the gene matches. The CDR3 contains 12 residues. Germline loops: CDR1 KGHDR, CDR2 SFDVKD. The CDR3 loop reads CATSEQGIGYTF. The CDR3 DNA reads TGTGCCACCAGTGAACAGGGGATCGGCTACACCTTC.

V gene TRBV24-1 combines with J gene TRBJ2-1; 7 bases agree with TRBD2. J was trimmed by 4 bases and V by 6 bases; bases with no gene match: 5. This CDR3 contains 14 residues. The germline gives CDR1 KGHDR, CDR2 SFDVKD. For the CDR3, the DNA is TGTGCCACCAGTACGGGGGGTTCTTACAATGAGCAGTTCTTC. Its protein product is CATSTGGSYNEQFF.

The J gene is TRBJ2-1, the V gene TRBV6-5; 10 positions agree with TRBD2. Per the germline V gene, CDR1 is MNHEY and CDR2 is SVGAGI. CDR3 length equals 16 residues. V trimming: 2 bases; J trimming: 7 bases; junction bases outside the gene matches: 8. Here the CDR3 DNA reads TGTGCCAGCAGTTACACCCTAGCGGGAGTAGGAAATGAGCAGTTCTTC. It encodes CASSYTLAGVGNEQFF.

The chain employs TRBV5-1 and TRBJ1-5; D gene unclear. The CDR3 has 13 amino acids. V was pared by 4 bases and J by 5 bases, with 10 bases between. The germline V gene encodes CDR1 SGHRS and CDR2 YFSETQ. The CDR3 DNA reads TGCGCCAGCAGCCCCTCAGCGGATCAGCCCCAGCATTTT. Amino acids: CASSPSADQPQHF. The full variable domain, its missing parts supplied by reference TRBV5-1 and TRBJ1-5, is KAGVTQTPRYLIKTRGQQVTLSCSPISGHRSVSWYQQTPGQGLQFLFEYFSETQRNKGNFPGRFSGRQFSNSRSEMNVSTLELGDSALYLCASSPSADQPQHFGDGTRLSIL.

This chain joins TRBV18 and TRBJ1-2; maybe TRBD1 (6 bases). V was trimmed by 4 bases and J by 5 bases, leaving 20 bases between them. Germline assignment: CDR1 KGHSH and CDR2 LQKENI. The CDR3 has 16 residues. The CDR3 loop reads CASSQLVRQEAYGYTF. DNA of the CDR3: TGTGCCAGCTCACAACTTGTGCGACAGGAAGCGTATGGCTACACCTTC. The full variable domain, its missing parts supplied by reference TRBV18 and TRBJ1-2, is NAGVMQNPRHLVRRRGQEARLRCSPMKGHSHVYWYRQLPEEGLKFMVYLQKENIIDESGMPKERFSAEFPKEGPSILRIQQVVRGDSAAYFCASSQLVRQEAYGYTFGSGTRLTVV.

This clone was seen a single time. The CDR3 bases are TGTGCCAGCAGTCCCCTGGGCGGAAACACCATATATTTT. Amino acids: CASSPLGGNTIYF. The chain combines TRBV6-5 with TRBJ1-3; D unclear. Germline loops: CDR1 MNHEY, CDR2 SVGAGI. The CDR3 runs 13 residues. V lost 5 bases, J lost 4 bases, and 9 bases lay in between.

The chain employs TRBV19 and TRBJ1-2; 8 nucleotides line up with TRBD1. The junction had 8 bases not matched to a gene; V was cut back by 7 bases and J by 4 bases. CDR1 is LNHDA and CDR2 is SQIVND in the germline V gene (reference sequence). This CDR3 comprises 14 residues. This CDR3 is CASKSDRAGYGYTF. CDR3 bases: TGTGCCAGTAAGTCGGACAGGGCTGGCTATGGCTACACCTTC.

J is TRBJ2-5 and V is TRBV6-5; D might be TRBD2 (5 bases). The CDR3 has 15 residues. V shed 2 bases and J shed 5 bases, with 15 bases lying between them. Germline lookup yields CDR1 MNHEY and CDR2 SVGAGI. CDR3 sequence (DNA): TGTGCCAGCAGTTACCGTCGGGCTGGGGAGGAGACCCAGTACTTC. Protein product: CASSYRRAGEETQYF.

The chain joins TRBV6-6 to TRBJ1-4, with D possibly matching TRBD1 (5 bases). The V and J ends lost 2 bases and 8 bases respectively, with 15 bases between them. The CDR3 covers 15 residues. Germline CDR1 and CDR2: MNHNY and SVGAGI (reference sequence). CDR3 in DNA: TGTGCCAGCAGTTACGGCGGGGCAGGGTGGGAAAAACTGTTTTTT. Residues: CASSYGGAGWEKLFF.

The V and J genes are TRBV6-5 and TRBJ1-1; unclear D gene. V lost 7 bases and J 2 bases, leaving 11 bases between the germline ends. CDR3 size: 13 residues. Germline assignment: CDR1 MNHEY and CDR2 SVGAGI. DNA of the CDR3: TGTGCCAGCACGCGGGGTTACAACACTGAAGCTTTCTTT. This encodes CASTRGYNTEAFF.

The CDR3: CASSLTSGRAGIYNEQFF. CDR3 in DNA: TGTGCCAGCAGCTTAACTAGCGGGAGGGCCGGCATCTACAATGAGCAGTTCTTC. The chain employs TRBV5-8 and TRBJ2-1; TRBD2 aligns across 13 bases. Germline loops: CDR1 SGHTS, CDR2 YDEGEE. J lost 3 bases, V lost 2 bases, and 8 bases had no gene match. The CDR3 consists of 18 residues. Full variable domain (rest looked up from reference TRBV5-8 and TRBJ2-1): EAGVTQSPTHLIKTRGQQATLRCSPISGHTSVYWYQQALGLGLQFLLWYDEGEERNRGNFPPRFSGRQFPNYSSELNVNALELEDSALYLCASSLTSGRAGIYNEQFFGPGTRLTVL.

The rearrangement links TRBV6-5 to TRBJ2-7; D gene ambiguous. The CDR3 has 15 amino acids. The V gene's germline CDR1 is MNHEY and CDR2 SVGAGI. Trimming left V 2 bases short and J 2 bases short, with 13 bases between. CDR3 loop: CASSYAADYTYEQYF. CDR3 nucleotides: TGTGCCAGCAGTTACGCGGCGGATTACACCTACGAGCAGTACTTC.

V gene TRBV29-1 combines with J gene TRBJ2-1; tentatively, D is TRBD2 (6 bases). Per germline, CDR1 SQVTM and CDR2 ANQGSEA. This CDR3 is 13 amino acids long. Trimming took off 6 bases at V and 10 bases at J, with 19 bases between the two ends. The CDR3 DNA reads TGCAGCGTAGAAATGGGGGGTTATGGGGAGCAGTTCTTC. Residues: CSVEMGGYGEQFF.